Only a few counts were recorded for the clone carrying this T cell receptor (beta chain). The sample is drawn from a study of blood T cells in healthy people across ages. Caucasian individuals from Russia who were healthy and aged roughly 6 to 95 acted as donors. With each sample, at least 5 micrograms of total RNA were extracted. A J-beta primer mix and a sample-barcoded 5' primer were used in a second PCR of roughly 6 to 11 cycles. TCRdb analysed the 5' RACE reads with MiXCR anew, one entry per CDR3 protein. Of over 1,500,000 distinct CDR3 sequences in the sample, about two fifths were seen once. The trim removed 4 bases at V and 5 bases at J, leaving 5 bases unmatched. The length of the CDR3 is 14 residues. Germline loops: CDR1 KGHDR, CDR2 SFDVKD.

This clonotype was sampled from a human donor in good health. Sequencing was carried out using blood. This chain uses TRBV24-1 with TRBJ2-5; 8 positions match TRBD1. The CDR3 DNA is TGTGCCACCAGTGAGGGACAGGCGGAGGAGACCCAGTACTTC. Its protein product is CATSEGQAEETQYF.